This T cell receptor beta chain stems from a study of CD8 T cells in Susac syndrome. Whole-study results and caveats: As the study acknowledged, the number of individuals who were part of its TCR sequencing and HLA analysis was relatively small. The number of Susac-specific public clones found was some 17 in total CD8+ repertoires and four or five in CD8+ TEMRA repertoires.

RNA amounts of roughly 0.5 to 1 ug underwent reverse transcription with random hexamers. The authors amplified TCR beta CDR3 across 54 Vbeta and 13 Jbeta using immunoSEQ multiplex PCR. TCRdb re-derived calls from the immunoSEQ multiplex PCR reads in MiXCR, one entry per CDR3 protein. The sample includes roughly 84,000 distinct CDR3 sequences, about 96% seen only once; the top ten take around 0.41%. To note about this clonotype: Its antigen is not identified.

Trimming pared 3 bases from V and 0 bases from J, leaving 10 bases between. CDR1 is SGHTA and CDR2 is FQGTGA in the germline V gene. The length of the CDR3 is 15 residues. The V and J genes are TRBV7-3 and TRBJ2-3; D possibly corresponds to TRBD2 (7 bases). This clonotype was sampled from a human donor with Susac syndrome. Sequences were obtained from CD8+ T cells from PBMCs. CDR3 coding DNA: TGTGCCAGCAGCTTGGCGGGGGCTAGCACAGATACGCAGTATTTT. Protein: CASSLAGASTDTQYF.